This T cell receptor beta chain was recovered during a study of blood T cell repertoires in COVID-19 (dated by TCRdb to 2018 to 2021). Describing the broader study: The collaborator samples originated in the United States, Italy and Spain and spanned the acute and convalescent phases of COVID-19. HLA class I and class II types, where available, came from metadata supplied by the sample provider rather than from assay-based typing. Sample metadata almost always included a de-identified subject ID, COVID-19 status, age in years and sex. The repertoires were made available in a free public database intended to serve as a resource for research on the immune response to SARS-CoV-2. The samples were drawn from the first 160 participants of the ongoing ImmuneRACE study and from over 950 subjects provided by 6 global collaborators. The dataset comprised deeply sampled blood TCRbeta repertoires from subjects exposed to, actively infected with, or recovered from COVID-19. The material from the prospective study consisted of cDNA or gDNA derived from T cells, B-cell-depleted T cells, or PBMCs. General findings and caveats noted by the study authors: How much clinical and demographic metadata was included differed by source and by participant, and the metadata was provided uncurated.

About this clone: Which antigen it targets is not known. Per-nucleotide qualities are absent, and no much larger clonotype sits a single base away.

CDR1 and CDR2, looked up from the germline V gene, are SGHTA and FQGNSA. The CDR3, from cysteine to phenylalanine, totals 13 residues. This entry keeps only the CDR3 DNA: 39 bases, framed from base 1. V was cut back by 2 bases and J by 5 bases, leaving a gap of 9 bases between them. The immunoSEQ Assay, a bias-controlled multiplex PCR, was used to amplify TCRbeta CDR3 regions from genomic DNA. The study's processing was this. Nucleated cell counts per sample were estimated from amplification of reference gene primers within the assay. To quantify the absolute abundance of each unique TCRbeta CDR3 rearrangement, sequence reads were collapsed and filtered. For each sample, productive Simpson clonality was calculated as the square root of Simpson's diversity index over productive rearrangements. TCRdb limited this immuneACCESS table to in-frame rearrangements with V and J called. A share of clones is missing; checked studies link under half to unresolved V genes, and the rest is unexplained. The V and J calls and the clone size are those of that table, but D and trimming were determined from the DNA. The sample table lists some 270,000 clones, 90% of them with a count of one. The ten largest clones represent about 4% of the sample.

Participants in the prospective study were enrolled through a virtual design, were aged roughly 18 to 95 years, and lived in 24 United States geographic areas. To assign participants to cohorts, the prospective study relied on clinical history that participants themselves reported in a screening survey and a study questionnaire. Each participant in the prospective study had whole blood, serum and a nasopharyngeal or oropharyngeal swab collected by mobile phlebotomists. Over a roughly 2-month period, participants in the prospective study had the option of providing additional blood draws and questionnaires. Before DNA extraction, prospective study blood samples were shipped either frozen or at room temperature.

Input material: PBMCs or T cells enriched from blood (not recorded which). Recombination linked TRBV7-2 to TRBJ1-1; the D segment cannot be called with confidence. The TCR was taken from a woman younger than 45 with acute COVID-19. The CDR3 here reads CASSLNPGTEAFF. The DNA reads TGTGCCAGCAGCTTAAATCCGGGGACTGAAGCTTTCTTT.